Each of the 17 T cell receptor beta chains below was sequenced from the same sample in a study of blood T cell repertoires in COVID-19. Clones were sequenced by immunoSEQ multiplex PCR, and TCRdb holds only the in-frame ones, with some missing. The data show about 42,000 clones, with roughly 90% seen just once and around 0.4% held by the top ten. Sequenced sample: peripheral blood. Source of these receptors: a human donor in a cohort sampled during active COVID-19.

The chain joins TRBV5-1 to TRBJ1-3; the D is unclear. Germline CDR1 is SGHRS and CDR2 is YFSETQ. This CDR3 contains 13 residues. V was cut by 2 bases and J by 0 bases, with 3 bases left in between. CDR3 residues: CASSFGSGNTIYF. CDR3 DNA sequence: TGCGCCAGCAGCTTCGGCTCTGGAAACACCATATATTTT.

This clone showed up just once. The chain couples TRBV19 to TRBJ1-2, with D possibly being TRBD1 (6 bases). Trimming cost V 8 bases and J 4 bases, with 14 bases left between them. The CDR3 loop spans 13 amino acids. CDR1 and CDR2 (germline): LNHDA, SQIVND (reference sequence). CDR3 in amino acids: CASRGAKLYGYTF. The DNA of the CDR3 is TGTGCCAGTCGGGGGGCAAAGCTCTATGGCTACACCTTC.

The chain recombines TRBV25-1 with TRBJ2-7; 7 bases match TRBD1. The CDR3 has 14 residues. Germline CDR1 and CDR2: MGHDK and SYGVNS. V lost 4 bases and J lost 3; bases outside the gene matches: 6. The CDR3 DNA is TGTGCCAGCAGTGCACCGGGACAGAGCTACGAGCAGTACTTC. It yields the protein CASSAPGQSYEQYF.

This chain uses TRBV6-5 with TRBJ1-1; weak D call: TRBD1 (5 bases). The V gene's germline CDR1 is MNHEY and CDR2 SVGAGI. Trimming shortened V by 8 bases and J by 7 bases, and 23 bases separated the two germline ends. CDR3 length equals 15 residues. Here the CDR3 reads CASSPSAGRLNEAFF. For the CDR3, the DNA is TGTGCCAGCTCCCCTTCTGCAGGGCGATTAAATGAAGCTTTCTTT.

CDR3 DNA sequence: TGCGCCAGCAGCCCCCGGGGGGCAGGCGAGCAGTACTTC. It codes for CASSPRGAGEQYF. This chain links TRBV5-1 with TRBJ2-7; the D gene is possibly TRBD2 (7 bases). Germline loops: CDR1 SGHRS, CDR2 YFSETQ. This CDR3 comprises 13 residues. V gave up 4 bases and J gave up 6 bases, with 14 bases separating them.

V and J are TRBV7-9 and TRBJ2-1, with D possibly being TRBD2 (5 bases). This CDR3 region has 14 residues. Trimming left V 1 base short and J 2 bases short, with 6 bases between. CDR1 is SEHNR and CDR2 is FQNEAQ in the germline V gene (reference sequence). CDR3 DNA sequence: TGTGCCAGCAGCTTAGGAGGGACCTACAATGAGCAGTTCTTC. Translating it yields CASSLGGTYNEQFF.

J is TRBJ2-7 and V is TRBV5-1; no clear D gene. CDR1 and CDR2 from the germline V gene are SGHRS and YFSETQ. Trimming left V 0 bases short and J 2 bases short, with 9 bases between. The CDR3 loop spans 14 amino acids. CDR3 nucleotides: TGCGCCAGCAGCTTGGCTACAGAGACCTACGAGCAGTACTTC. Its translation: CASSLATETYEQYF.

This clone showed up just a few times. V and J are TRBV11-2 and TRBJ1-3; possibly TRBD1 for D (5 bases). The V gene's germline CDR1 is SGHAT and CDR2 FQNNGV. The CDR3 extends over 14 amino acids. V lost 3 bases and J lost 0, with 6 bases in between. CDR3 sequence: CASSFDSSGNTIYF. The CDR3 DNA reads TGTGCCAGCAGCTTCGACAGCTCTGGAAACACCATATATTTT.

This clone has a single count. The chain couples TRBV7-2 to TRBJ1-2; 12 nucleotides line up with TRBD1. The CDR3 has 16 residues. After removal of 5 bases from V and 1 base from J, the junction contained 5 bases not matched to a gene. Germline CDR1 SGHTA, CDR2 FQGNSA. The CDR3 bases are TGTGCCAGCAGCCCTGGGACAGGGGGCCTTAACTATGGCTACACCTTC. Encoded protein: CASSPGTGGLNYGYTF.

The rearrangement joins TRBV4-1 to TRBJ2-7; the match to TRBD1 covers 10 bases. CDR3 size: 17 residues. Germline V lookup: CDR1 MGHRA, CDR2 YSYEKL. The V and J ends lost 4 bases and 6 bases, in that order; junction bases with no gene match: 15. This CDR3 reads CASSLHSPGTGAPEQYF. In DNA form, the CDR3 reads TGCGCCAGCAGCCTACACAGCCCCGGGACAGGGGCTCCCGAGCAGTACTTC.

The CDR3 DNA follows: TGTGCCACCAGTGATTCAACAGGGAATTTACAGCCCCAGCATTTT. Translated, it gives CATSDSTGNLQPQHF. The chain employs TRBV24-1 and TRBJ1-5; D perhaps matches TRBD1 (6 bases). V was cut by 2 bases and J by 7 bases, with 14 bases left in between. The CDR3 length is 15 residues. CDR1 and CDR2 from the germline V gene are KGHDR and SFDVKD.

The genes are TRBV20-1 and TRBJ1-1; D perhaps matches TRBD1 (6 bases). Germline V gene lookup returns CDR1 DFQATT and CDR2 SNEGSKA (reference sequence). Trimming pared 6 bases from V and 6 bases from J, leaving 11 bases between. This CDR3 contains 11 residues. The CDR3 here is CSADKGAEAFF. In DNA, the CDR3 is TGCAGTGCCGACAAGGGGGCTGAAGCTTTCTTT.

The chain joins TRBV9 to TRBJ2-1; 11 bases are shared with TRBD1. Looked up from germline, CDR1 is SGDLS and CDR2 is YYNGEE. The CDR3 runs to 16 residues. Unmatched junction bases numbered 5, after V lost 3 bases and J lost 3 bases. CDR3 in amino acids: CASSAPGQGDYNEQFF. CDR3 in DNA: TGTGCCAGCAGCGCCCCGGGACAGGGGGACTACAATGAGCAGTTCTTC.

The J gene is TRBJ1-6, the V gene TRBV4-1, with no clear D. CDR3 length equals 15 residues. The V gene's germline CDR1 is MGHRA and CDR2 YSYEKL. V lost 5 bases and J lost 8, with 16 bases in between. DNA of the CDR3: TGCGCCAGCAGCTACCAAGCTTCTGAGGATTCACCCCTCCACTTT. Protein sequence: CASSYQASEDSPLHF.

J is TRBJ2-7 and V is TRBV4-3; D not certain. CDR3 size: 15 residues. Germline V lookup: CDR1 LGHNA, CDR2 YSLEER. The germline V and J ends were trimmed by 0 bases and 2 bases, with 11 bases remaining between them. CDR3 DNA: TGCGCCAGCAGCCAAGATTTTCAGATAACCTACGAGCAGTACTTC. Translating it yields CASSQDFQITYEQYF.

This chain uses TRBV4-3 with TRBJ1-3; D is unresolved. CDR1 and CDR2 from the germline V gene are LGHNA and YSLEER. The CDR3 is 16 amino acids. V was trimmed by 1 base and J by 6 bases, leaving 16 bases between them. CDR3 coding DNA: TGCGCCAGCAGCCAAGGTTTCTCCCTGGGCGAAAACACCATATATTTT. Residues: CASSQGFSLGENTIYF.

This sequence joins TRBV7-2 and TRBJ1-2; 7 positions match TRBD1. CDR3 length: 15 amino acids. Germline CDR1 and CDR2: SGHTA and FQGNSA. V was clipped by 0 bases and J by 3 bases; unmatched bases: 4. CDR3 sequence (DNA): TGTGCCAGCAGCTTAGCAGGGGGCGGGGACTATGGCTACACCTTC. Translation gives CASSLAGGGDYGYTF.